This T cell receptor beta chain was sequenced in a study of blood T cell repertoires in COVID-19. Study overall: The cDNA or gDNA used as material had been derived from T cells, B-cell-depleted T cells, or PBMCs.

Only in-frame clones appear in the TCRdb table, and some are missing; sequencing was by immunoSEQ multiplex PCR. The sample consists of approximately 280,000 clones, about four fifths of them appearing once. J was trimmed by 1 base and V by 3 bases; bases with no gene match: 3. Germline V gene data show CDR1 as DFQATT and CDR2 as SNEGSKA (reference sequence). This CDR3 spans 14 amino acids. The specimen sequenced was PBMCs or T cells enriched from blood (not recorded which). The J gene is TRBJ1-3, the V gene TRBV20-1, with 7 bases identical to TRBD1. This receptor was obtained from a middle-aged man who had been exposed to COVID-19. Written as DNA, the CDR3 is TGCAGTGCTAGTGCAGGGGGGTCTGGAAACACCATATATTTT. Protein: CSASAGGSGNTIYF.